The 29 T cell receptor beta chains below come from one sample, sequenced in a study of vaccination and CD4 T cells after COVID-19 (dated by TCRdb to between 2021 and 2023). In light of the paper, this sample's treatment or condition label describes: approximately 9-day PBMC culture with coronavirus spike peptide pools or control peptides (ViraFEST assay). These receptors lack a known antigen. Library preparation was by PCR. These reads were obtained on an Illumina iSeq 100. DNA from cultured CD4+ T cells underwent TCR sequencing with the Oncomine TCR Beta short-read assay at the Johns Hopkins FTIC core. TCRdb redid the processing of the public reads, applying fastp at Q25 and MiXCR, and retained in-frame beta chains. Each record represents a unique CDR3 protein, reported with the most common genes and DNA among its rows. The sample table holds 11,000 or so distinct CDR3 sequences, of which around 64% were seen once. Together, the top ten hold more than 13% of the sample.

Specimen: CD4+ T cells from blood, cultured in vitro. Receptor source: a human donor who had recovered from COVID-19.

The chain has TRBV7-2 and TRBJ1-2, with D maybe TRBD1 (5 bases). Germline V lookup: CDR1 SGHTA, CDR2 FQGNSA. CDR3 length: 13 residues. Trimming left V 5 bases short and J 8 bases short, with 15 bases between. The CDR3 DNA follows: TGTGCCAGCAGCCCCCGCCAGGGTGGCGGCTACACCTTC. Residues: CASSPRQGGGYTF. Full variable domain (missing parts from reference TRBV7-2 and TRBJ1-2): GAGVSQSPSNKVTEKGKDVELRCDPISGHTALYWYRQSLGQGLEFLIYFQGNSAPDKSGLPSDRFSAERTGGSVSTLTIQRTQQEDSAVYLCASSPRQGGGYTFGSGTRLTVV.

This clonotype appeared a few times. The V gene is TRBV24-1, the J gene TRBJ1-1; tentatively, D is TRBD1 (5 bases). Germline CDR1 reads KGHDR; CDR2 reads SFDVKD. The CDR3 has 16 amino acids. The V end was cut by 5 bases, the J end by 4 bases, with 19 bases between. CDR3 sequence reads: CATSVNRPGGSTEAFF. CDR3 coding DNA: TGTGCCACCAGTGTTAACAGGCCGGGAGGGAGCACTGAAGCTTTCTTT.

This chain connects TRBV7-6 to TRBJ2-2; a possible D gene is TRBD1 (5 bases). This CDR3 comprises 15 residues. In germline, CDR1 is SGHVS, CDR2 FNYEAQ. Trimming left V 1 base short and J 0 bases short, with 6 bases between. The CDR3: CASSLVQANTGELFF. DNA of the CDR3: TGTGCCAGCAGCTTAGTACAGGCGAACACCGGGGAGCTGTTTTTT.

A few counts support this clonotype. This chain connects TRBV6-5 to TRBJ1-2; D unclear. The CDR3 spans 13 residues. V was trimmed by 2 bases and J by 6 bases, leaving 10 bases between them. Germline values: CDR1 MNHEY, CDR2 SVGAGI. The CDR3 spells CASSYERADGYTF. Written as DNA, the CDR3 is TGTGCCAGCAGTTACGAAAGGGCAGATGGCTACACCTTC.

This clonotype was counted once. The genes are TRBV7-9 and TRBJ1-2, with 7 bases identical to TRBD1. The CDR3 is 15 residues long. Germline values: CDR1 SEHNR, CDR2 FQNEAQ (reference sequence). Losses at the gene ends were 7 bases for V and 4 bases for J; bases not matched to a gene: 12. The CDR3 DNA reads TGTGCCAGCACCGACCCAAGCCGGGACAGCTATGGCTACACCTTC. This gives the protein CASTDPSRDSYGYTF. The full variable domain, in which reference TRBV7-9 and TRBJ1-2 provide the parts outside the CDR3, is DTGVSQNPRHKITKRGQNVTFRCDPISEHNRLYWYRQTLGQGPEFLTYFQNEAQLEKSRLLSDRFSAERPKGSFSTLEIQRTEQGDSAMYLCASTDPSRDSYGYTFGSGTRLTVV.

This clonotype was counted only a few times. This chain joins TRBV7-8 and TRBJ1-5; D gene ambiguous. V was clipped by 2 bases and J by 0 bases, with 8 bases between them. The germline V gene has CDR1 SGHVS and CDR2 FQNEAQ. The CDR3 totals 15 residues. The CDR3 bases are TGTGCCAGCAGCTTAAGGGAGTATAGCAATCAGCCCCAGCATTTT. It specifies CASSLREYSNQPQHF.

The chain combines TRBV15 with TRBJ1-5, with D perhaps matching TRBD1 (6 bases). The CDR3 runs to 13 residues. CDR1 LNHNV and CDR2 YYDKDF come from the germline V gene (reference sequence). V lost 3 bases to trimming and J lost 6 bases, with 9 bases between them. CDR3 sequence: CATSRGASQPQHF. The CDR3 nucleotides are TGTGCCACCAGCAGGGGGGCTAGTCAGCCCCAGCATTTT.

The rearrangement joins TRBV11-3 to TRBJ1-1; a weak D match, TRBD1 (5 bases). V was pared by 4 bases and J by 11 bases, with 14 bases between. From germline, CDR1 is SGHNT and CDR2 YENEEA. This CDR3 comprises 12 residues. The CDR3 region has the DNA TGTGCCAGCAGCTCGTATCAGGGTTGGGCTTTCTTT. This translates into CASSSYQGWAFF.

CDR3 in DNA: TGTGCCAGCAGTTTCTCCGACAGGCCAGGGCCCCAGCATTTT. Protein sequence: CASSFSDRPGPQHF. V gene TRBV28 combines with J gene TRBJ1-5, with TRBD1 as a possible D gene (6 bases). Germline V gene data show CDR1 as MDHEN and CDR2 as SYDVKM. V lost 3 bases and J 9 bases, leaving 15 bases between the germline ends. This CDR3 is 14 amino acids long.

This clonotype has just a few counts. The rearrangement joins TRBV20-1 to TRBJ1-1; 7 nucleotides agree with TRBD1. This CDR3 has 13 amino acids. Germline V lookup: CDR1 DFQATT, CDR2 SNEGSKA (reference sequence). V lost 4 bases, J lost 1 base, and 3 bases stayed unmatched. The DNA for the CDR3 is TGCAGTGCTACACAGGGGACGAACACTGAAGCTTTCTTT. It codes for CSATQGTNTEAFF.

V usage is TRBV27 and J usage is TRBJ1-2, with 9 nucleotides matching TRBD1. The CDR3 contains 16 residues. Germline values: CDR1 MNHEY, CDR2 SMNVEV (reference sequence). The V segment lost 4 bases and the J segment 0 bases; nucleotides outside the gene matches: 6. The CDR3 sequence is CASSSGTGLTNYGYTF. The CDR3 bases are TGTGCCAGCAGTTCAGGGACAGGGCTCACTAACTATGGCTACACCTTC.

As to this clonotype: A junction end diverges from the germline sequence, so it may reflect a read error. V is TRBV5-3 and J is TRBJ1-6; TRBD1 might be the D (6 bases). TRBV5-3 counts as an open reading frame of uncertain function. The length of the CDR3 is 15 residues. Written as DNA, the CDR3 is TGTGCCAGCAGCTTGGTCGACAGGACCAATTCACCCCTCCACTTT. This codes for CASSLVDRTNSPLHF.

The V and J genes are TRBV28 and TRBJ1-2; no clear D. Germline CDR1 MDHEN, CDR2 SYDVKM. V was clipped by 3 bases and J by 8 bases, with 16 bases between them. This CDR3 spans 14 amino acids. CDR3 bases: TGTGCCAGCAGTTTTGAGCAACCTCGTGGGGGCTACACCTTC. Its protein is CASSFEQPRGGYTF.

V and J are TRBV30 and TRBJ1-2, with a weak D call TRBD1 (5 bases). Trimming removed 0 bases from V and 8 bases from J, with 10 bases in between. The CDR3 runs to 12 residues. Germline assignment: CDR1 GTSNPN and CDR2 SVGIG (reference sequence). CDR3 in amino acids: CAWSVPRAGYTF. In DNA form, the CDR3 reads TGTGCCTGGAGTGTACCCAGGGCCGGCTACACCTTC.

The V call is TRBV11-3, the J call TRBJ2-7; D is unresolved. CDR1 SGHNT and CDR2 YENEEA come from the germline V gene. The CDR3 is 13 residues long. V shed 5 bases and J shed 0 bases, with 8 bases lying between them. In DNA form, the CDR3 reads TGTGCCAGCAGCAGCACCCTCTCCTACGAGCAGTACTTC. This translates into CASSSTLSYEQYF. Looking up the rest from reference TRBV11-3 and TRBJ2-7 gives the full variable domain: EAGVVQSPRYKIIEKKQPVAFWCNPISGHNTLYWYLQNLGQGPELLIRYENEEAVDDSQLPKDRFSAERLKGVDSTLKIQPAELGDSAVYLCASSSTLSYEQYFGPGTRLTVT.

The J gene is TRBJ2-3, the V gene TRBV2; 12 bases line up with TRBD2. The germline V gene encodes CDR1 SNHLY and CDR2 FYNNEI. Germline trimming cut 6 bases from V and 0 bases from J; bases unmatched to any gene: 4. The length of the CDR3 is 16 residues. CDR3 region: CASSPGLAGSTDTQYF. DNA for the CDR3: TGTGCCAGCAGCCCGGGACTAGCGGGCAGCACAGATACGCAGTATTTT.

The rearrangement uses TRBV7-9 and TRBJ1-5; TRBD1 might be the D (6 bases). In germline, CDR1 is SEHNR, CDR2 FQNEAQ (reference sequence). V was pared by 1 base and J by 3 bases, with 13 bases between. This CDR3 has 16 residues. In nucleotides, the CDR3 is TGTGCCAGCAGCTTAGGTATGGGGGACAACAATCAGCCCCAGCATTTT. The encoded protein is CASSLGMGDNNQPQHF.

This chain uses TRBV20-1 with TRBJ2-1; TRBD2 agrees at 8 bases. The germline gives CDR1 DFQATT, CDR2 SNEGSKA (reference sequence). With V trimmed by 5 bases and J by 4 bases, 10 bases remained unmatched. The CDR3 covers 15 residues. The CDR3 loop is CSAPWSGGVYNEQFF. The CDR3, as DNA: TGCAGTGCTCCTTGGTCCGGGGGGGTATACAATGAGCAGTTCTTC.

This clonotype is termed medium-sized (0.01 to 0.1%). The gene calls are TRBV6-2 or TRBV6-3 and TRBJ2-1, with 10 nucleotides matching TRBD1. The germline V gene encodes CDR1 MNHEY and CDR2 SVGEGT. The CDR3 sequence is 15 residues long. With V trimmed by 6 bases and J by 6 bases, 8 bases remained unmatched. The CDR3 coding sequence is TGTGCCAGCAGCCCCCGACAGGGGGCGGTCAATGAGCAGTTCTTC. Residues: CASSPRQGAVNEQFF.

This chain links TRBV10-3 with TRBJ2-7; D is undetermined. The germline V and J ends were trimmed by 2 bases and 3 bases, with 8 bases remaining between them. Germline values: CDR1 ENHRY, CDR2 SYGVKD. The CDR3 runs 13 residues. CDR3 sequence (DNA): TGTGCCATCAGTGAGGGAAGGTTCTACGAGCAGTACTTC. It translates to CAISEGRFYEQYF.

This CDR3 is CASSWDGRDNSPLHF. CDR3 nucleotides: TGCGCCAGCAGCTGGGACGGTCGAGATAATTCACCCCTCCACTTT. The chain combines TRBV5-1 with TRBJ1-6, with a possible D match to TRBD1 (5 bases). V was cut by 3 bases and J by 5 bases, with 12 bases left in between. The CDR3 has 15 residues. The V gene's germline CDR1 is SGHRS and CDR2 YFSETQ.

This clonotype was seen only once. V is TRBV20-1 and J is TRBJ2-7; 7 nucleotides line up with TRBD1. V was clipped by 1 base and J by 6 bases; unmatched bases: 9. CDR3 length equals 14 residues. The germline V gene has CDR1 DFQATT and CDR2 SNEGSKA (reference sequence). The CDR3 loop is CSARVNTGVSEQYF. The CDR3 coding sequence is TGCAGTGCTAGAGTCAACACAGGGGTCTCCGAGCAGTACTTC.

The chain combines TRBV19 with TRBJ1-1; possibly TRBD1 for D (5 bases). Germline V gene lookup returns CDR1 LNHDA and CDR2 SQIVND (reference sequence). V was clipped by 1 base and J by 7 bases, with 13 bases between them. The CDR3 spans 14 residues. CDR3 DNA sequence: TGTGCCAGTAGTATAGGGGGCGGGGCGTTTGAAGCTTTCTTT. It codes for CASSIGGGAFEAFF.

The chain has TRBV20-1 and TRBJ2-3; tentatively, D is TRBD2 (6 bases). The germline V gene encodes CDR1 DFQATT and CDR2 SNEGSKA (reference sequence). The CDR3 is 16 amino acids. V was pared by 0 bases and J by 4 bases, with 17 bases between. The DNA for the CDR3 is TGCAGTGCTAGAGATCAGGTGGGGGGATTAGCAGATACGCAGTATTTT. It is translated as CSARDQVGGLADTQYF.

The chain joins TRBV14 to TRBJ2-7; 9 positions agree with TRBD1. Germline V gene sequence: CDR1 SGHDN, CDR2 FVKESK. V lost 4 bases and J lost 7; bases outside the gene matches: 14. The CDR3 spans 16 residues. CDR3 sequence reads: CASSPALGTGLWEQYF. The CDR3 nucleotides read TGTGCCAGCAGCCCGGCCCTCGGGACAGGGCTCTGGGAGCAGTACTTC.

V and J are TRBV6-1 and TRBJ2-1, with 10 bases identical to TRBD2. Germline V gene data show CDR1 as MNHNS and CDR2 as SASEGT. Trimming removed 4 bases from V and 4 bases from J; junction bases left unmatched: 13. CDR3 length: 18 amino acids. Written as DNA, the CDR3 is TGTGCCAGCAGTGCGCGAGGGGAAGCGGGAGGGCAGTACAATGAGCAGTTCTTC. It yields the protein CASSARGEAGGQYNEQFF.

This sequence joins TRBV19 and TRBJ1-1; D remains ambiguous. The CDR3 runs 14 residues. V dropped 5 bases and J dropped 1 base, with 11 bases sitting between them. CDR1 LNHDA and CDR2 SQIVND come from the germline V gene (reference sequence). The CDR3 region has the DNA TGTGCCAGTAGTGGGAGGTCGGGGAACACTGAAGCTTTCTTT. It encodes CASSGRSGNTEAFF.

This clonotype was detected once. The chain carries TRBV7-9 and TRBJ2-3; D uncertain. The V end lost 1 base, the J end lost 6 bases, and 5 bases lay between the germline ends. Germline CDR1 and CDR2: SEHNR and FQNEAQ (reference sequence). The CDR3 is 12 amino acids. The DNA of the CDR3 is TGTGCCAGCAGCTTAGTAGGGGATACGCAGTATTTT. This gives the protein CASSLVGDTQYF.

The chain employs TRBV6-1 and TRBJ1-1; possibly TRBD1 for D (5 bases). Germline V gene lookup returns CDR1 MNHNS and CDR2 SASEGT. CDR3 length equals 15 residues. Trimming removed 2 bases at V and 11 bases at J, with 21 bases between. CDR3 sequence: CASSESGTALSGAFF. In DNA, the CDR3 is TGTGCCAGCAGTGAATCTGGGACGGCCCTCTCTGGGGCTTTCTTT.